Shown below are 13 T cell receptor beta chains from a single sample sequenced in a study of blood T cell repertoires in COVID-19. Produced via immunoSEQ multiplex PCR; TCRdb's table is partial and in-frame only. The profile covers about 250,000 clones, with approximately 85% appearing a single time and about 9.1% taken by the ten largest. The specimen sequenced was PBMCs or T cells enriched from blood (not recorded which). These receptors all stem from a woman between 45 and 60 years old with acute COVID-19.

CDR3 region: CASSPARGGYNEQFF. The CDR3 bases are TGTGCCAGCAGCCCCGCACGGGGGGGTTACAATGAGCAGTTCTTC. The chain combines TRBV14 with TRBJ2-1, with TRBD2 identical over 8 bases. The junction had 6 bases not matched to a gene; V was cut back by 4 bases and J by 4 bases. The CDR3 length is 15 residues. Germline V CDR1 and CDR2: SGHDN, FVKESK.

The gene calls are TRBV5-1 and TRBJ1-4; maybe TRBD1 (5 bases). Germline CDR1 SGHRS, CDR2 YFSETQ. The CDR3 is 13 amino acids. V dropped 7 bases and J dropped 13 bases, with 20 bases sitting between them. CDR3 protein: CASGDGTGGTLFF. In DNA form, the CDR3 reads TGCGCCAGCGGAGACGGGACCGGGGGAACACTGTTTTTT. Based on the CDR3 plus reference TRBV5-1 and TRBJ1-4, the full variable domain is KAGVTQTPRYLIKTRGQQVTLSCSPISGHRSVSWYQQTPGQGLQFLFEYFSETQRNKGNFPGRFSGRQFSNSRSEMNVSTLELGDSALYLCASGDGTGGTLFFGSGTQLSVL.

The CDR3 region is CASSRGARNTGELFF. Written as DNA, the CDR3 is TGTGCCAGTAGCCGGGGGGCGCGGAACACCGGGGAGCTGTTTTTT. The chain carries TRBV19 and TRBJ2-2; a possible D gene is TRBD2 (7 bases). CDR1 is LNHDA, CDR2 SQIVND, per germline (reference sequence). The CDR3 has 15 amino acids. The V end lost 6 bases, the J end lost 1 base, and 12 bases lay between the germline ends. The full variable domain, in which reference TRBV19 and TRBJ2-2 provide the parts outside the CDR3, is DGGITQSPKYLFRKEGQNVTLSCEQNLNHDAMYWYRQDPGQGLRLIYYSQIVNDFQKGDIAEGYSVSREKKESFPLTVTSAQKNPTAFYLCASSRGARNTGELFFGEGSRLTVL.

This chain joins TRBV4-1 and TRBJ1-1; D remains unclear. Germline V gives CDR1 MGHRA, CDR2 YSYEKL. The V end lost 0 bases, the J end lost 1 base, and 24 bases lay between the germline ends. The CDR3 has 20 amino acids. The CDR3 DNA sequence: TGCGCCAGCAGCCAAGAGGCCAGCGGGAGCCTACTGCTTCGGAACACTGAAGCTTTCTTT. Its protein product is CASSQEASGSLLLRNTEAFF.

The genes are TRBV5-6 and TRBJ2-1, with TRBD2 identical over 8 bases. Germline V gene sequence: CDR1 SGHDT, CDR2 YYEEEE. V lost 4 bases, J lost 0 bases, and 3 bases stayed unmatched. There are 15 residues in the CDR3. The DNA for the CDR3 is TGTGCCAGCAGCCGCGGGGGGAGCTCCTACAATGAGCAGTTCTTC. It is translated as CASSRGGSSYNEQFF.

The chain employs TRBV7-9 and TRBJ1-2; maybe TRBD1 (5 bases). Germline CDR1 and CDR2: SEHNR and FQNEAQ (reference sequence). Trimming stripped 3 bases from V and 0 bases from J, with 11 bases between. This CDR3 comprises 15 residues. CDR3 nucleotides: TGTGCCAGCAGCTTGGGGAGGGGCTCTAACTATGGCTACACCTTC. Translated, it gives CASSLGRGSNYGYTF.

The chain is built from TRBV18 and TRBJ1-2; TRBD1 is a possible D gene (5 bases). This CDR3 is built from 13 residues. Germline V gives CDR1 KGHSH, CDR2 LQKENI. V was trimmed by 2 bases and J by 4 bases, leaving 8 bases between them. The CDR3 sequence: CASSPGRGYGYTF. Here the CDR3 DNA reads TGTGCCAGCTCACCAGGGAGGGGCTATGGCTACACCTTC.

This clone was counted a single time. The genes are TRBV30 and TRBJ2-7, with 10 bases lining up with TRBD2. The CDR3 runs to 15 residues. J gave up 0 bases and V 7 bases, and 9 bases lay outside the gene matches. Per germline, CDR1 GTSNPN and CDR2 SVGIG (reference sequence). DNA of the CDR3: TGTGCCTCCGAAAATAGCGGGGGGCACTCCTACGAGCAGTACTTC. Translation: CASENSGGHSYEQYF.

This clone appeared a few times. The chain employs TRBV10-3 and TRBJ2-5; D unresolved. The CDR3 extends over 12 amino acids. Trimming pared 3 bases from V and 5 bases from J, leaving 7 bases between. Germline V gives CDR1 ENHRY, CDR2 SYGVKD. This CDR3 reads CAISELSETQYF. As DNA, the CDR3 is TGTGCCATCAGTGAATTAAGCGAGACCCAGTACTTC.

V gene TRBV7-6 combines with J gene TRBJ1-1, with 7 positions matching TRBD1. With V trimmed by 5 bases and J by 6 bases, 12 bases remained unmatched. The CDR3 spans 15 residues. Germline CDR1 is SGHVS and CDR2 is FNYEAQ. The CDR3 spells CASSAASDRVAEAFF. The CDR3 nucleotides are TGTGCCAGCAGCGCCGCCTCCGACAGGGTGGCTGAAGCTTTCTTT.

The CDR3 here is CASSLDRARGYTF. The CDR3 bases are TGCGCCAGCAGCCTAGACAGGGCCCGCGGCTACACCTTC. The rearrangement links TRBV5-1 to TRBJ1-2; 7 nucleotides agree with TRBD1. The J segment lost 8 bases and the V segment lost 4 bases, leaving 8 bases of the junction unmatched. The CDR3 runs to 13 residues. Germline V gene sequence: CDR1 SGHRS, CDR2 YFSETQ.

This sequence joins TRBV30 and TRBJ2-7, with a possible D match to TRBD1 (6 bases). Germline V CDR1 and CDR2: GTSNPN, SVGIG (reference sequence). V was shortened by 4 bases and J by 13 bases, with 17 bases between the two germline ends. This CDR3 region has 11 residues. CDR3 in DNA: TGTGCCTGGAAGCCCCCGACAGGCGCTTACTTC. Translation gives CAWKPPTGAYF.

The chain uses TRBV19 and TRBJ1-4; D gene unclear. The CDR3 runs 17 residues. Germline V gene lookup returns CDR1 LNHDA and CDR2 SQIVND (reference sequence). Trimming pared 4 bases from V and 3 bases from J, leaving 18 bases between. CDR3 coding DNA: TGTGCCAGTAGTAGGACGGCCCTGGAGGCGGCTAATGAAAAACTGTTTTTT. It translates to CASSRTALEAANEKLFF.